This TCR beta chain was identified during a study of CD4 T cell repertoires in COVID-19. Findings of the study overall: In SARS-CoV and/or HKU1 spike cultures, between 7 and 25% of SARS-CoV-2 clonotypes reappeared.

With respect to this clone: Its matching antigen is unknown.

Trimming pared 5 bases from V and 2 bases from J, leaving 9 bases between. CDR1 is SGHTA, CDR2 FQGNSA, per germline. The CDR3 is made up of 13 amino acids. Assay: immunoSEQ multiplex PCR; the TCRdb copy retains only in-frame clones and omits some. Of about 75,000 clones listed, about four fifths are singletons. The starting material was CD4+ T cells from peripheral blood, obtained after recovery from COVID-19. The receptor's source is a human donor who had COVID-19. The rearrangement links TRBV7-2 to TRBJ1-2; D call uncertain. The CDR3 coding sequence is TGTGCCAGCAGCACTGGTTGGAACTATGGCTACACCTTC. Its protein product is CASSTGWNYGYTF.